This record looks at one TCR beta chain sequence and its context. The antigen remains undetermined. This entry belongs to a study of cytomegalovirus exposure and HLA in healthy donors. The study's findings and limits: In vitro data verified a few CMV-associated chains as specific for CMV antigens.

PCR involved 60 Vbeta and 13 Jbeta primers. Measured with immunoSEQ multiplex PCR; TCRdb has only the in-frame clones, and not every one. The table shows roughly 100,000 clones, with roughly two thirds occurring only once. Germline CDR1 reads SGHNT; CDR2 reads YYREEE (reference sequence). Trimming removed 2 bases at V and 5 bases at J, with 14 bases between. The CDR3 runs to 15 residues. The sequenced material came from PBMCs. This sequence originates from a man aged 25 to 40 in good health and CMV-seronegative. The chain recombines TRBV5-4 with TRBJ2-1; possibly TRBD2 for D (6 bases). CDR3 region: CASSFVGGDDNEQFF. Written as DNA, the CDR3 is TGTGCCAGCAGCTTTGTGGGAGGCGATGACAATGAGCAGTTCTTC.